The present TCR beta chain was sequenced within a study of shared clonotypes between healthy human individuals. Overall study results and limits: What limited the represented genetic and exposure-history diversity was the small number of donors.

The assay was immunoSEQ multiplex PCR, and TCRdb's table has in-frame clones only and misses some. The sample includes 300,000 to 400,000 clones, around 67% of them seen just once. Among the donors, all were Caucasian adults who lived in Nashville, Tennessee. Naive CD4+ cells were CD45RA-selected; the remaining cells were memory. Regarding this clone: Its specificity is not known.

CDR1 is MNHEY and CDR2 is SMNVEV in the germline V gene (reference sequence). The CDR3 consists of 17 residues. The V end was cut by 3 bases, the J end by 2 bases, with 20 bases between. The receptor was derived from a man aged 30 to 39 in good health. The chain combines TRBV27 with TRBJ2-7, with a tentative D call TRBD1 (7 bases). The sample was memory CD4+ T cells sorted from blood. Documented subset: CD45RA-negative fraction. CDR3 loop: CASSFGRGTALTYEQYF. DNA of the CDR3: TGTGCCAGCAGTTTCGGACGGGGGACAGCCTTAACCTACGAGCAGTACTTC.